Given below is one T cell receptor (beta chain) in context. Its antigen is unidentified. Sampling of alopecia areata patients yielded lesional scalp punch biopsies as well as peripheral blood. Isolation of CD4+ and CD8+ T cells from PBMCs was achieved by sorting. This specimen belongs to a study of CD8+ T cells in alopecia areata. Overall study context: Tofacitinib lasted 6 to 18 months, then 6 months off drug.

The V and J ends lost 0 bases and 0 bases respectively, with 11 bases between them. Germline V gene sequence: CDR1 MNHEY, CDR2 SVGAGI. CDR3 length: 16 amino acids. Study-wide results and limits: The study found TCR sharing across patients less clear than in mice, possibly for HLA reasons.

Sequencing templates came from extracted RNA that was reverse transcribed into cDNA. Sequenced by immunoSEQ multiplex PCR; TCRdb stores in-frame clones only, minus some. There are hundreds of thousands of clones in the sample; under 80% occur only once, and under 1.5% lies in the top ten. The receptor was derived from a human donor with alopecia areata. The specimen comprised CD4+ T cells sorted from blood, sampled at week 0. J is TRBJ1-1 and V is TRBV6-5; D gene unclear. The CDR3 DNA reads as TGTGCCAGCAGTTACTCGAGAGCCGGAATGAACACTGAAGCTTTCTTT. This sequence encodes CASSYSRAGMNTEAFF.